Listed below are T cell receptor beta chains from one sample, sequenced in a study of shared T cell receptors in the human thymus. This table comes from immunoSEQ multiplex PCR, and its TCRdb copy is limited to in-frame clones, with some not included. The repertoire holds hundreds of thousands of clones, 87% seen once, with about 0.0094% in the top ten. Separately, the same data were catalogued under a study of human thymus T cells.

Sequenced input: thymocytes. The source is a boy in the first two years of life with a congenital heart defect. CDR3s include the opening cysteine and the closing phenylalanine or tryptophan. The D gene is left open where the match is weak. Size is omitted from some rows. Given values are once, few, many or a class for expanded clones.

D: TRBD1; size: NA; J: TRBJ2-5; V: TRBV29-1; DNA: TGCAGCGTTGATGTTGACCGGGACAGGGTCCAAGAGACCCAGTACTTC; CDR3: CSVDVDRDRVQETQYF
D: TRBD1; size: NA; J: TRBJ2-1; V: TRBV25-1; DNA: TGTGCCAGCAGTGACGACAGGGTAACACCCAATGAGCAGTTCTTC; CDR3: CASSDDRVTPNEQFF
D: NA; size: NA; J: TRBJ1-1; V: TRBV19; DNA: TGTGCCAGTAGTTCCGGGTCCTCTGCCCCTGAAGCTTTCTTT; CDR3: CASSSGSSAPEAFF
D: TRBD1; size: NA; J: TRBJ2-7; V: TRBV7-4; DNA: TGTGCCAGCAGCGGGACGCCGCGGACAGGGTGCGACTACGAGCAGTACTTC; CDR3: CASSGTPRTGCDYEQYF
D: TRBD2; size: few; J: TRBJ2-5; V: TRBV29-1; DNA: TGCAGCGTTGAGTGCCTAGCGGGAGCACCAGCGGAGACCCAGTACTTC; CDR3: CSVECLAGAPAETQYF
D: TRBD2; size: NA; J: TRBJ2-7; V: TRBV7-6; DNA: TGTGCCAGCAGCTCAAACTTAGCGGGAGGGCCGAGTGTCGAGCAGTACTTC; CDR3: CASSSNLAGGPSVEQYF
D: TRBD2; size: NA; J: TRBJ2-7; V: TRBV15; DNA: TGTGCCACCAGCAGAGGTCCACTCAAACTAGCGGACTCCTACGAGCAGTACTTC; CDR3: CATSRGPLKLADSYEQYF
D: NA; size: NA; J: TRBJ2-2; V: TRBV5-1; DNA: TGCGCCAGCGGATCACTGGACAAGCACACCGGGGAGCTGTTTTTT; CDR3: CASGSLDKHTGELFF
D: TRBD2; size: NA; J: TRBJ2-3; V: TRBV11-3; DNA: TGTGCCAGCAGCCTGGGGACTAGCTGGGGCACAGATACGCAGTATTTT; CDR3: CASSLGTSWGTDTQYF
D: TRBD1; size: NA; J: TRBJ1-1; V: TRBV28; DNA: TGTGCCAGCAGTTTTGACAGGGAGGACACTGAAGCTTTCTTT; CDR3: CASSFDREDTEAFF
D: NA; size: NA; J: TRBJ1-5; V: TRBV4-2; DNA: TGTGCCAGCAGCCAAAGCCCGGGGTCCAACAATCAGCCCCAGCATTTT; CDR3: CASSQSPGSNNQPQHF
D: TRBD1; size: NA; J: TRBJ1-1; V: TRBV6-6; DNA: TGTGCCAGCAGTTACTTAGGGACAGGGGGCACTGAAGCTTTCTTT; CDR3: CASSYLGTGGTEAFF
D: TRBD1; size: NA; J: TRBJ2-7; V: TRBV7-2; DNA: TGTGCCAGCAGCTTAGAAGGGACAGGGGACTACGAGCAGTACTTC; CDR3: CASSLEGTGDYEQYF
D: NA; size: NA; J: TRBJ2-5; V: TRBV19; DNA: TGTGCCAGTAGTCCCCGCCGCGGAGCCTACCAAGAGACCCAGTACTTC; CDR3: CASSPRRGAYQETQYF
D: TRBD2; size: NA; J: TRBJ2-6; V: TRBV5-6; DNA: TGTGCCAGCAGCTTTACTAGCGCTGGGGCCAACGTCCTGACTTTC; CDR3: CASSFTSAGANVLTF
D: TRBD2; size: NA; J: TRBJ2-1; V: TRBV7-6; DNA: TGTGCCAGCAGCTTAGCCCGTCTCACGGGACTAGCGGTCAATGAGCAGTTCTTC; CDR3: CASSLARLTGLAVNEQFF
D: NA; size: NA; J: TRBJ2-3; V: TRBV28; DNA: TGTGCCAGCAGTTTAAAGCGCGGATCCACAGATACGCAGTATTTT; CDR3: CASSLKRGSTDTQYF
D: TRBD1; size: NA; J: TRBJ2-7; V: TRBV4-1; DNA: TGCGCCAGCAGCCAACCCGGGACAGGAAACTACGAGCAGTACTTC; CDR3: CASSQPGTGNYEQYF
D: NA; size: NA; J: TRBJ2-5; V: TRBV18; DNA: TGTGCCAGCTCAGGGCAGAAAGAGACCCAGTACTTC; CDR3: CASSGQKETQYF
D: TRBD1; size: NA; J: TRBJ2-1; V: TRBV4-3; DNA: TGCGCCAGCAGCCAAGACCCGACAGGGGGCTACAATGAGCAGTTCTTC; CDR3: CASSQDPTGGYNEQFF
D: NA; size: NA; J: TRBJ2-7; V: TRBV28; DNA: TGTGCCAGCAGTTTAGCCCAGACCTACGAGCAGTACTTC; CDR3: CASSLAQTYEQYF
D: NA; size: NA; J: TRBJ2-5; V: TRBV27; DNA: TGTGCCAGCAGTTCCCAGTATGTGTCGTGGGAGACCCAGTACTTC; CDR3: CASSSQYVSWETQYF
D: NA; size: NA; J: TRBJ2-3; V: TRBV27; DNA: TGTGCCAGCAGTTATTTTGGTCGACGGGATCCAGATACGCAGTATTTT; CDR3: CASSYFGRRDPDTQYF
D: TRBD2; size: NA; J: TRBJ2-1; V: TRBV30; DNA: TGTGCCTGGAGTGTACGGGGACTAAGCTCCTACAATGAGCAGTTCTTC; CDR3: CAWSVRGLSSYNEQFF
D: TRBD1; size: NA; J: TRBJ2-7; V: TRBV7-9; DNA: TGTGCCAGCAGCTACCCGACAGGGGCCTACGAGCAGTACTTC; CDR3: CASSYPTGAYEQYF
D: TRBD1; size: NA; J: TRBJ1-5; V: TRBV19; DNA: TGTGCCAGTAGTATAGGGGACAGACTCAATCAGCCCCAGCATTTT; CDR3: CASSIGDRLNQPQHF
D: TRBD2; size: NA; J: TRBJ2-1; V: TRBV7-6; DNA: TGTGCCAGCAGCACCCGATCTGGCGGGAGCTACAATGAGCAGTTCTTC; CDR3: CASSTRSGGSYNEQFF
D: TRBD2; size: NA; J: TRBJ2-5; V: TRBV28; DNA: TGTGCCAGCAGCCAGGACGGGACTAGCACGAAAGAGACCCAGTACTTC; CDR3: CASSQDGTSTKETQYF
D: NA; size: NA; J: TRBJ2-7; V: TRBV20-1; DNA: TGCAGTGCTGGCCGCTCCTACGAGCAGTACTTC; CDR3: CSAGRSYEQYF
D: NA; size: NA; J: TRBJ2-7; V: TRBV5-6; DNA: TGTGCCAGCAGCTTGTCCCCCCGGGTAGGGGCCTACGAGCAGTACTTC; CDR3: CASSLSPRVGAYEQYF
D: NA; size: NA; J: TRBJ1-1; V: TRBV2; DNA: TGTGCCAGCAGTGATCAGGGACAAGGAGCTTTCTTT; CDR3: CASSDQGQGAFF
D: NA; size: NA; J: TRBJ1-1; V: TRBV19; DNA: TGTGCCAGTAGTACCGACAACCGAAACACTGAAGCTTTCTTT; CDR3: CASSTDNRNTEAFF
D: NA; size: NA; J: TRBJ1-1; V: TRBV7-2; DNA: TGTGCCAGCACCCCGGGGCAGGGGACTGAAGCTTTCTTT; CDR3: CASTPGQGTEAFF
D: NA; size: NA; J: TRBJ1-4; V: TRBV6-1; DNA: TGTGCCAGCAGCCCAGTCCTCCCCACTAATGAAAAACTGTTTTTT; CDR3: CASSPVLPTNEKLFF
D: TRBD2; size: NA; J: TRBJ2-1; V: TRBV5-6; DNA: TGTGCCAGCAGCTTGGCCCCTCCGGGCGGGAGGGCTCATGAGCAGTTCTTC; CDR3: CASSLAPPGGRAHEQFF
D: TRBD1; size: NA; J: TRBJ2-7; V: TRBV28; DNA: TGTGCCAGCCTCAAGAAGGGACAGGGGACCTACGAGCAGTACTTC; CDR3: CASLKKGQGTYEQYF
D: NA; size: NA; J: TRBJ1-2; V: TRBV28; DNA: TGTGCCAGCAGTTTAGGGGGGGACGGGAGTAACTATGGCTACACCTTC; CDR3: CASSLGGDGSNYGYTF
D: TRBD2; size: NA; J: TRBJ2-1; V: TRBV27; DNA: TGTGCCAGCAGTTTTGCGGGAGGCCTGAATGAGCAGTTCTTC; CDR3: CASSFAGGLNEQFF
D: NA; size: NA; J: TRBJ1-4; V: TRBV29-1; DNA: TGCAGCGTTGAAGTACAGGACAGCCGTAATGAAAAACTGTTTTTT; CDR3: CSVEVQDSRNEKLFF
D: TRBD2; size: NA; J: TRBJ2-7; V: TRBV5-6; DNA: TGTGCCAGCAGCTTGGCAGGGACTAGCAATCCCTACGAGCAGTACTTC; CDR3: CASSLAGTSNPYEQYF
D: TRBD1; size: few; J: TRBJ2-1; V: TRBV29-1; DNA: TGCAGCGCAAAGACAGGGGGCCATAACAATGAGCAGTTCTTC; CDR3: CSAKTGGHNNEQFF
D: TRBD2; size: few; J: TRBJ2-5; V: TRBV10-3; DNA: TGTGCCATCAGTGAAGGGACTAGCGGCCAAGAGACCCAGTACTTC; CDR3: CAISEGTSGQETQYF
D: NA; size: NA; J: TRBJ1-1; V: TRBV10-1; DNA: TGCGCCAGCAGTCTCCATTGGGGCTCTGAAGCTTTCTTT; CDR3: CASSLHWGSEAFF
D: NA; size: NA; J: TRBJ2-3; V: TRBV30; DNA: TGTGCCTGGAGTCCTGCCACCAGGGATTCTAGCACAGATACGCAGTATTTT; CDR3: CAWSPATRDSSTDTQYF
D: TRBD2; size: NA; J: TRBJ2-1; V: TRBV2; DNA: TGTGCCAGCAGTAAAACTAGCGGGAAATACAATGAGCAGTTCTTC; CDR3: CASSKTSGKYNEQFF
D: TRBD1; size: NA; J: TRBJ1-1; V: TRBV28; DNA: TGTGCCAGCAGTTTTATTGATGCTCCGCCGACAGGGCAAAACACTGAAGCTTTCTTT; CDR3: CASSFIDAPPTGQNTEAFF
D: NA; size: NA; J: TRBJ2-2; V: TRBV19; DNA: TGTGCCAGTAGTATGTCCGGACTAACTCCCGGGGAGCTGTTTTTT; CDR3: CASSMSGLTPGELFF